The T cell receptor beta chain described here comes from a study of blood T cell repertoires in COVID-19. The overall study: Samples of COVID-19 (acute and convalescent) were obtained from the United States, Italy and Spain. PBMCs, B-cell-depleted T cells, or T cells provided the cDNA or gDNA that made up the material.

Produced via immunoSEQ multiplex PCR; TCRdb's table is partial and in-frame only. The data show approximately 72,000 clones, with 88% seen just once and about 27% held by the top ten. Sequences were obtained from peripheral blood. The clonotype comes from a man aged 50 or older with acute or convalescent COVID-19.

The CDR3 nucleotides read TGTGCCAGCAGTCCGGACAGACTCAAAAACATTCAGTACTTC. Translated, it gives CASSPDRLKNIQYF. The chain recombines TRBV6-5 with TRBJ2-4; possible D gene TRBD1, 6 bases. Germline V lookup: CDR1 MNHEY, CDR2 SVGAGI. V shed 5 bases and J shed 3 bases, with 11 bases lying between them. This CDR3 is built from 14 residues.